Listed here is a single T cell receptor beta chain. Its cognate antigen is unknown. TCRdb analysed the reads with MiXCR anew, one entry per CDR3 protein. The sample lists 700,000 to 900,000 distinct CDR3 sequences; roughly 28% were seen once. The entry originates in a study of T cell repertoires in cytomegalovirus infection. Losses at the gene ends were 7 bases for V and 11 bases for J; bases not matched to a gene: 15. CDR3 size: 16 residues. The sample consisted of cultured CD8+ T cells from PBMCs, taken from culture after CMV antigen stimulation. The genes are TRBV12-3 or TRBV12-4 and TRBJ2-7, with TRBD2 matching over 15 bases. The TCR was taken from a human donor in good health (CMV status not recorded). Some clones in this sample may be carry-over from other donors' samples. The CDR3 DNA sequence: TGTGCCAGCACCCCCGCGGGACTAGCGGGGGGCCAACCGGAGTACTTC. As protein: CASTPAGLAGGQPEYF.